This T cell receptor beta chain was obtained from a study of shared T cell receptors in the human thymus. This table comes from immunoSEQ multiplex PCR, and its TCRdb copy is limited to in-frame clones, with some not included. This table has 600,000 or so clones, around 87% appearing once. This CDR3 has 12 amino acids. Germline CDR1 reads LNHNV; CDR2 reads YYDKDF (reference sequence). V lost 5 bases and J lost 14, with 17 bases in between. These data were also reused for a study on human thymus T cells. That report notes: Each of the donors was a healthy Finnish infant who was undergoing open corrective cardiac surgery for congenital heart defects. Corrective cardiac operations yielded the resected thymus tissue. Across thymic and blood repertoires, the usage of V and J genes appeared to be biased. Related research examined unrelated individuals and reported that their thymic repertoires overlapped highly.

The gene calls are TRBV15 and TRBJ2-3; tentative D call: TRBD2 (6 bases). This clonotype was obtained from a boy under three years old with a congenital heart defect. Sequencing was performed on thymocytes. The chain's CDR3 is CATSPRGGFGYF. CDR3 in DNA: TGTGCCACCAGCCCTAGAGGAGGGTTCGGGTATTTT.